This is a list of T cell receptor beta chains from one sample in a study of CD8 T cells in Susac syndrome. TCRdb used MiXCR to reprocess the immunoSEQ multiplex PCR reads, holding one entry per CDR3 protein. The sample comprises some 150,000 distinct CDR3 sequences, roughly 96% of which are singletons, and 0.15% to 0.2% rests with the top ten. The sequenced material came from CD4+ T cells from PBMCs. The receptors shown here come from a human donor with Susac syndrome. Each CDR3 is given with its conserved first and last residue. The order of the fields is J gene, D gene, V gene, clone size, CDR3 DNA, CDR3 protein. D genes are given only for firm matches. Only part of the rows carry a size: once, few, many, or a class if the clone is expanded.

>TRBJ2-5|.|TRBV18|.
TGTGCCAGCTCACGCGAGGGGACCCAGTACTTC
CASSREGTQYF
>TRBJ1-5|.|TRBV3-1|.
TGTGCCAGCAGCCAAGCAGGATCCAATCAGCCCCAGCATTTT
CASSQAGSNQPQHF
>TRBJ2-1|TRBD2|TRBV9|.
TGTGCCAGCAGCTTAGCGGGGGGCGTTGAGCAGTTCTTC
CASSLAGGVEQFF
>TRBJ1-4|.|TRBV4-1|.
TGCGCCAGCAGCAAACAAGTGACTGAAAAACTGTTTTTT
CASSKQVTEKLFF
>TRBJ2-3|.|TRBV20-1|.
TGCAGTGCTAGAGATCCCAGGGGAGATACGCAGTATTTT
CSARDPRGDTQYF
>TRBJ2-5|TRBD2|TRBV7-2|.
TGTGCCAGCAGCTCCCAACTAGCGGGGGGGAGGATGGAGACCCAGTACTTC
CASSSQLAGGRMETQYF
>TRBJ2-1|.|TRBV24-1|.
TGTGCCACCAGTGATTCCAGGGGTGGCTCCTACAATGAGCAGTTCTTC
CATSDSRGGSYNEQFF
>TRBJ2-7|.|TRBV12-3/TRBV12-4|.
TGTGCCAGCAGACCCGGGAACTCCTACGAGCAGTACTTC
CASRPGNSYEQYF
>TRBJ2-7|.|TRBV11-2|once
TGTGCCAGCAGCTTAGGGCGACCGGGGGAGCAGTACTTC
CASSLGRPGEQYF
>TRBJ1-5|.|TRBV11-2|.
TGTGCCAGCAGCTTAGGCCGCACAGGGTTGGAGCCCCAGCATTTT
CASSLGRTGLEPQHF
>TRBJ1-5|.|TRBV2|.
TGTGCCAGCAGCGAAGGGGCCAACGTACGGCCCCAGCATTTT
CASSEGANVRPQHF
>TRBJ1-6|TRBD1|TRBV20-1|.
TGCAGTGCTAGAGATCGACGTGGGACAGGGTACTCACCCCTCCACTTT
CSARDRRGTGYSPLHF
>TRBJ1-6|.|TRBV5-6|.
TGTGCCAGCAGCCGTTCCGGGACACGTAATTCACCCCTCCACTTT
CASSRSGTRNSPLHF
>TRBJ2-3|TRBD2|TRBV20-1|.
TGCAGTGCGGAACTAGCGGGGGGGACAACAGATACGCAGTATTTT
CSAELAGGTTDTQYF
>TRBJ1-1|.|TRBV9|.
TGTGCCAGCAGCGCACACGGAAACACTGAAGCTTTCTTT
CASSAHGNTEAFF
>TRBJ2-5|TRBD2|TRBV9|.
TGTGCCAGCAACCCCACTAGCGGGGGAGCCAGGGAGACCCAGTACTTC
CASNPTSGGARETQYF
>TRBJ1-2|.|TRBV20-1|.
TGCAGTGCTCCCGGCCTGCCCTACTATGGCTACACCTTC
CSAPGLPYYGYTF
>TRBJ1-2|.|TRBV9|.
TGTGCCAGCAGCGTAGTTGATGATCCAAACTATGGCTACACCTTC
CASSVVDDPNYGYTF
>TRBJ1-2|.|TRBV5-6|.
TGTGCCAGCAGCCGAGGACGTTTTTTTGGTGGCTACACCTTC
CASSRGRFFGGYTF
>TRBJ2-5|TRBD2|TRBV7-2|.
TGTGCCAGCAGAAGTGACGGGGGGACCGAAGAGACCCAGTACTTC
CASRSDGGTEETQYF
>TRBJ1-6|.|TRBV2|once
TGTGCCACCCAACAAGGAGTTAATTCACCCCTCCACTTT
CATQQGVNSPLHF
>TRBJ1-1|.|TRBV9|.
TGTGCCAGCAGCGAAATAGTTACAGGGAACACTGAAGCTTTCTTT
CASSEIVTGNTEAFF
>TRBJ2-3|.|TRBV20-1|.
TGCAGTGCTTTGGGAGAGGGGGGCACAGATACGCAGTATTTT
CSALGEGGTDTQYF
>TRBJ2-1|.|TRBV28|.
TGTGCCAGCAGTCCCCAATACAATGAGCAGTTCTTC
CASSPQYNEQFF
>TRBJ1-2|.|TRBV14|.
TGTGCCAGCAGCCAAACCGACAACCGCTATGGCTACACCTTC
CASSQTDNRYGYTF
>TRBJ2-1|TRBD1|TRBV7-2|few
TGTGCCAGCAGCCCGGGACAGGCCTACAATGAGCAGTTCTTC
CASSPGQAYNEQFF
>TRBJ2-3|TRBD1|TRBV2|once
TGTGCCAGCAGTCGGGACAGGGGCCCGGCAGATACGCAGTATTTT
CASSRDRGPADTQYF
>TRBJ1-2|.|TRBV20-1|.
TGCAGTGCTAGTGAAGCCAACCTTGTCTATGGCTACACCTTC
CSASEANLVYGYTF
>TRBJ2-5|TRBD1|TRBV5-1|once
TGCGCCAGCAGCTTGGCCGGGACAGGGGGAGAAGAGACCCAGTACTTC
CASSLAGTGGEETQYF
>TRBJ1-1|.|TRBV10-2|.
TGCGCCAGCAGTGCTAGCCAGGAGAACACTGAAGCTTTCTTT
CASSASQENTEAFF
>TRBJ2-5|.|TRBV11-1|.
TGTGCCAGCAGCCACCCCCTGTTAAGGGGCGGATTACAAGAGACCCAGTACTTC
CASSHPLLRGGLQETQYF
>TRBJ2-5|.|TRBV7-2|.
TGTGCCAGCAGCCTTCGAAGACGGGGCCTCGGACAAGAGACCCAGTACTTC
CASSLRRRGLGQETQYF
>TRBJ2-7|TRBD1|TRBV7-6|.
TGTGCCAGCAGCTCTTGGACAGGGAGGCACGAGCAGTACTTC
CASSSWTGRHEQYF
>TRBJ1-1|TRBD1|TRBV7-2|.
TGTGCCAGCAGCTTAAGGGGGCGCGTCGCTGAAGCTTTCTTT
CASSLRGRVAEAFF
>TRBJ2-7|.|TRBV18|.
TGTGCCAGCCCACCAACCAACTACGAGCAGTACTTC
CASPPTNYEQYF
>TRBJ2-7|TRBD1|TRBV29-1|.
TGCAGCGCCACGAGGGACAGGGGGAATTACGAGCAGTACTTC
CSATRDRGNYEQYF
>TRBJ2-3|.|TRBV9|.
TGTGCCAGCAGCGTAACAGAACGGGACACAGATACGCAGTATTTT
CASSVTERDTDTQYF
>TRBJ1-1|.|TRBV19|.
TGTGCCAGTAGTGAGACTGAAGCTTTCTTT
CASSETEAFF
>TRBJ1-2|.|TRBV29-1|few
TGCAGCGTTGAAGAGGGGTATGGCTACACCTTC
CSVEEGYGYTF
>TRBJ1-2|.|TRBV18|.
TGTGCCAGCTCACCATTCCCCGAGCAGGGAGCTGGCTACACCTTC
CASSPFPEQGAGYTF
>TRBJ1-5|.|TRBV19|.
TGTGCCAGTAGATCGGGGTGGCAGCCCCAGCATTTT
CASRSGWQPQHF
>TRBJ1-4|TRBD1|TRBV20-1|once
TGCAGTGCCAGGACAGGGAGGGAAAAACTGTTTTTT
CSARTGREKLFF
>TRBJ2-1|.|TRBV25-1|once
TGTGCCAGCAAATCCCCGGGCTCCCGCGGAGAGCAGTTCTTC
CASKSPGSRGEQFF
>TRBJ2-1|TRBD1|TRBV12-3/TRBV12-4|.
TGTGCCAGCACCCTCCGCCCGGGACAGGGGCATGAGCAGTTCTTC
CASTLRPGQGHEQFF
>TRBJ1-2|.|TRBV20-1|.
TGCAGTGCTAGAGATGCCCGGGTAGGGTATGGCTACACCTTC
CSARDARVGYGYTF
>TRBJ2-1|TRBD1|TRBV9|.
TGTGCCAGCAGCGTCCAACCGGGACAGGGGCCCTACAATGAGCAGTTCTTC
CASSVQPGQGPYNEQFF
>TRBJ2-5|.|TRBV6-1|.
TGTGCCAGCAGTGCGCACAGGGCGCCGGGGGCAACCCAGTACTTC
CASSAHRAPGATQYF
>TRBJ1-1|.|TRBV11-2|.
TGTGCCAGCAGCTTAGAGTACACTGAAGCTTTCTTT
CASSLEYTEAFF
>TRBJ2-1|TRBD2|TRBV9|.
TGTGCCAGCAGCGTACGTAGCGGGGGGGCGGGTGAGCAGTTCTTC
CASSVRSGGAGEQFF
>TRBJ2-2|.|TRBV29-1|.
TGCAGCGTACCGCAGAGGGGCCCTAACACCGGGGAGCTGTTTTTT
CSVPQRGPNTGELFF
>TRBJ2-7|.|TRBV6-2/TRBV6-3|.
TGTGCCAGCAAATCGACGAATCTCGCCTACGAGCAGTACTTC
CASKSTNLAYEQYF
>TRBJ2-3|.|TRBV12-3/TRBV12-4|.
TGTGCCAGCAGTCCCCCGCTCTGGCGGAGCACAGATACGCAGTATTTT
CASSPPLWRSTDTQYF
>TRBJ2-4|.|TRBV12-3/TRBV12-4|.
TGTGCCAGCAGTTCTCCCGACGGGGAGACAGCCAAAAACATTCAGTACTTC
CASSSPDGETAKNIQYF
>TRBJ1-1|.|TRBV6-2/TRBV6-3|.
TGTGCCAGCAGTTACGAAGGGGGTGAAGCTTTCTTT
CASSYEGGEAFF
>TRBJ2-1|.|TRBV15|.
TGTGCCACCAGCAGAGGGGAGAGGTTGCCCAATGAGCAGTTCTTC
CATSRGERLPNEQFF
>TRBJ1-4|.|TRBV29-1|.
TGCAGCGTATCCGACAGTGCAACTAATGAAAAACTGTTTTTT
CSVSDSATNEKLFF
>TRBJ2-5|.|TRBV2|few
TGTGCCAGCAGTGAAGGGAGGAACGGGGAGACCCAGTACTTC
CASSEGRNGETQYF
>TRBJ2-2|.|TRBV7-2|.
TGTGCCAGCAGCTCTACAGGGAGGTATAGCGGGGAGCTGTTTTTT
CASSSTGRYSGELFF
>TRBJ2-4|.|TRBV9|.
TGTGCCAGCAGCGGAAGTGGAGGGAACATTCAGTACTTC
CASSGSGGNIQYF
>TRBJ2-1|TRBD1|TRBV12-3/TRBV12-4|.
TGTGCCAGCGGGAGAAGGGTCCGGGACAGGGCCGTCAATGAGCAGTTCTTC
CASGRRVRDRAVNEQFF